This T cell receptor beta chain came from a study of PD-1 blockade in classical Hodgkin lymphoma. Described time point: cycle 4 day 1 (C4D1), after more than five weeks of nivolumab. Every single patient, without exception, relapsed after autologous stem cell transplantation, and brentuximab vedotin exposure varied. The CDR3 sequence is 14 residues long. Trimming cost V 2 bases and J 5 bases, with 10 bases left between them. Per germline, CDR1 MNHNY and CDR2 SVGAGI (reference sequence). This clone was seen only a few times. Its antigen remains unidentified. Study results and caveats: By cycle point C4D1, TCR diversity had risen significantly in CD4+ cells (but not CD8+ cells). Patients excluded were those beginning nivolumab under 1 year after ASCT.

Sequencing was performed with immunoSEQ multiplex PCR; in TCRdb, only in-frame clones are kept and a portion is missing. The top ten hold 22% of the sample, which has tens of thousands of clones, more than 75% seen once. The chain carries TRBV6-6 and TRBJ2-1; D gene ambiguous. This sequence was found in a human donor with classical Hodgkin lymphoma. Here the sequenced sample was peripheral blood mononuclear cells (PBMCs), taken before the fourth cycle of nivolumab. The CDR3 is CASSYVGMHNEQFF. CDR3 nucleotide sequence: TGTGCCAGCAGTTACGTAGGGATGCACAATGAGCAGTTCTTC.